Each of the 14 T cell receptor beta chains below was sequenced from the same sample in a study of CD8 T cells in Susac syndrome. The RNA input was roughly 0.45 to 1 ug, and it was reverse transcribed with random hexamers. One entry per CDR3 protein results from TCRdb running MiXCR on the immunoSEQ multiplex PCR reads. The sample lists 150,000 to 200,000 distinct CDR3 sequences; just under 95% were seen once. Sample: CD4+ T cells from PBMCs. Receptors originate from a human donor in good health.

The chain is built from TRBV19 and TRBJ1-1, with unresolved D. Germline lookup yields CDR1 LNHDA and CDR2 SQIVND (reference sequence). V lost 5 bases and J 0 bases, leaving 7 bases between the germline ends. The CDR3 loop spans 13 amino acids. The CDR3 loop reads CASSGGMNTEAFF. CDR3 DNA sequence: TGTGCCAGTAGTGGCGGGATGAACACTGAAGCTTTCTTT.

The J gene is TRBJ2-3, the V gene TRBV5-1; 7 nucleotides line up with TRBD1. Germline loops: CDR1 SGHRS, CDR2 YFSETQ. The CDR3 is made up of 14 amino acids. V lost 4 bases to trimming and J lost 1 base; unmatched junction nucleotides: 3. CDR3 DNA: TGCGCCAGCAGCCCGGGACAGCGCACAGATACGCAGTATTTT. Its protein product is CASSPGQRTDTQYF.

The chain combines TRBV19 with TRBJ1-5; no clear D. Trimming pared 5 bases from V and 7 bases from J, leaving 15 bases between. The CDR3 runs to 14 residues. Germline CDR1 is LNHDA and CDR2 is SQIVND (reference sequence). The CDR3 here is CASSPPGGRQPQHF. The CDR3 region has the DNA TGTGCCAGTAGTCCACCAGGCGGGAGGCAGCCCCAGCATTTT. Filled out from reference TRBV19 and TRBJ1-5, the complete variable domain reads DGGITQSPKYLFRKEGQNVTLSCEQNLNHDAMYWYRQDPGQGLRLIYYSQIVNDFQKGDIAEGYSVSREKKESFPLTVTSAQKNPTAFYLCASSPPGGRQPQHFGDGTRLSIL.

The J gene is TRBJ2-7, the V gene TRBV15; D uncertain. The CDR3 is made up of 14 amino acids. V lost 0 bases to trimming and J lost 2 bases, with 8 bases between them. CDR1 and CDR2 (germline): LNHNV, YYDKDF (reference sequence). The CDR3 DNA follows: TGTGCCACCAGCAGAGATCTGGGTACCTACGAGCAGTACTTC. This codes for CATSRDLGTYEQYF.

The chain is built from TRBV20-1 and TRBJ1-2, with TRBD1 matching over 11 bases. Germline CDR1 DFQATT, CDR2 SNEGSKA (reference sequence). Trimming took 3 bases from V and 8 from J; bases not matched to a gene: 8. The CDR3 has 14 residues. The CDR3: CSASTGQGAVGYTF. CDR3 coding DNA: TGCAGTGCTAGTACCGGACAGGGGGCGGTCGGCTACACCTTC.

The rearrangement joins TRBV4-3 to TRBJ2-7; D possibly corresponds to TRBD2 (5 bases). The germline CDR1 and CDR2 sequences are LGHNA and YSLEER. The V end was cut by 0 bases, the J end by 2 bases, with 14 bases between. The CDR3 is 16 amino acids. Written as DNA, the CDR3 is TGCGCCAGCAGCCAAGATTTATGGACTGCGGCCTACGAGCAGTACTTC. The encoded protein is CASSQDLWTAAYEQYF.

The chain employs TRBV3-1 and TRBJ2-7; D is ambiguous. Germline CDR1 reads LGHDT; CDR2 reads YNNKEL (reference sequence). This CDR3 has 14 amino acids. Trimming left V 2 bases short and J 2 bases short, with 10 bases between. As DNA, the CDR3 is TGTGCCAGCAGCCAAAGTATGGGTCCCTACGAGCAGTACTTC. It is translated as CASSQSMGPYEQYF.

The rearrangement uses TRBV9 and TRBJ1-6, with D possibly matching TRBD1 (5 bases). This CDR3 has 17 amino acids. Germline V CDR1 and CDR2: SGDLS, YYNGEE. The V end lost 0 bases, the J end lost 14 bases, and 24 bases lay between the germline ends. The CDR3 bases are TGTGCCAGCAGCGTAGACCCCGGTCAGGGCGCCGATTCGGCCCTCCACTTT. It codes for CASSVDPGQGADSALHF.

The V call is TRBV15, the J call TRBJ2-1; D remains ambiguous. Per the germline V gene, CDR1 is LNHNV and CDR2 is YYDKDF (reference sequence). Trimming pared 6 bases from V and 0 bases from J, leaving 12 bases between. There are 15 residues in the CDR3. CDR3 amino acids: CATRATVSSYNEQFF. The CDR3, as DNA: TGTGCCACCAGAGCCACAGTAAGCTCCTACAATGAGCAGTTCTTC. Filled out from reference TRBV15 and TRBJ2-1, the complete variable domain reads DAMVIQNPRYQVTQFGKPVTLSCSQTLNHNVMYWYQQKSSQAPKLLFHYYDKDFNNEADTPDNFQSRRPNTSFCFLDIRSPGLGDTAMYLCATRATVSSYNEQFFGPGTRLTVL.

The rearrangement uses TRBV9 and TRBJ2-6, with 8 positions matching TRBD2. The CDR3 contains 17 residues. The J segment lost 1 base and the V segment lost 4 bases, leaving 7 bases of the junction unmatched. CDR1 is SGDLS, CDR2 YYNGEE, per germline. CDR3 amino acids: CASSPGGGRSGANVLTF. The DNA for the CDR3 is TGTGCCAGCAGCCCCGGGGGGGGGCGATCTGGGGCCAACGTCCTGACTTTC.

This clonotype was observed once. The rearrangement joins TRBV3-1 to TRBJ1-5, with D unresolved. Between the trimmed V and J ends, which lost 4 bases and 2 bases, there was a span of 9 bases. The length of the CDR3 is 14 residues. Germline CDR1 LGHDT, CDR2 YNNKEL (reference sequence). The CDR3 protein is CASSPIGGNQPQHF. CDR3 nucleotide sequence: TGTGCCAGCAGCCCCATTGGGGGCAATCAGCCCCAGCATTTT.

J is TRBJ2-1 and V is TRBV12-3 or TRBV12-4; D is possibly TRBD1 (6 bases). This CDR3 has 15 residues. The V gene lost 5 bases and the J gene lost 6 bases, with 17 bases spanning the gap. Here the CDR3 DNA reads TGTGCCAGCAGTCCATTAACAGGGTGGGGCAATGAGCAGTTCTTC. It yields the protein CASSPLTGWGNEQFF.

V and J are TRBV20-1 and TRBJ2-3, with 10 bases matching TRBD2. CDR1 is DFQATT, CDR2 SNEGSKA, per germline (reference sequence). This CDR3 contains 15 residues. V gave up 5 bases and J gave up 5 bases; unmatched junction bases: 10. CDR3 protein: CSAFDKRGGKDTQYF. The CDR3 region has the DNA TGCAGTGCTTTCGACAAGCGGGGGGGCAAAGATACGCAGTATTTT.

The genes are TRBV20-1 and TRBJ1-6; D not resolved. Between the trimmed V and J ends, which lost 3 bases and 9 bases, there was a span of 12 bases. CDR3 length: 13 amino acids. CDR1 is DFQATT and CDR2 is SNEGSKA in the germline V gene (reference sequence). CDR3 nucleotide sequence: TGCAGTGCTAGTTCACAGTCGGGTTCACCCCTCCACTTT. Protein: CSASSQSGSPLHF.